Following are 32 T cell receptor beta chains from one sample sequenced in a study of control samples from healthy donors and cancer patients. Libraries were prepared by immunoSEQ multiplex PCR; TCRdb keeps only in-frame clonotypes and omits some of them. The repertoire holds approximately 140,000 clones, with approximately 94% as singletons. Sequences were obtained from blood. These TCRs come from a man aged 35 to 55 in good health.

In its sample, this clone was seen once. The chain joins TRBV12-5 to TRBJ2-1; no clear D gene. Trimming stripped 3 bases from V and 7 bases from J, with 4 bases between. The CDR3 is made up of 11 amino acids. CDR1 LGHNT and CDR2 FRNRAP come from the germline V gene. The CDR3 nucleotides are TGTGCTAGTGGTTTTCTTAATGAGCAGTTCTTC. Protein: CASGFLNEQFF.

The chain uses TRBV6-2 or TRBV6-3 and TRBJ2-4; weak D call: TRBD1 (6 bases). Germline-derived CDR1 and CDR2 are MNHEY and SVGEGT. V was clipped by 6 bases and J by 0 bases, with 12 bases between them. This CDR3 spans 15 amino acids. This CDR3 is CASSRDRLAKNIQYF. In DNA form, the CDR3 reads TGTGCCAGCAGCCGCGACAGGTTAGCCAAAAACATTCAGTACTTC.

The chain links TRBV2 to TRBJ1-5, with a tentative D call TRBD1 (6 bases). The germline CDR1 and CDR2 sequences are SNHLY and FYNNEI. CDR3 length: 16 amino acids. Deletions cut 5 bases from V and 0 bases from J, with 14 bases between. The CDR3 nucleotides are TGTGCCAGCAGTATCCCGTTACAGGGTAGCAATCAGCCCCAGCATTTT. Protein sequence: CASSIPLQGSNQPQHF. Full variable domain (outside the CDR3, taken from reference TRBV2 and TRBJ1-5): EPEVTQTPSHQVTQMGQEVILRCVPISNHLYFYWYRQILGQKVEFLVSFYNNEISEKSEIFDDQFSVERPDGSNFTLKIRSTKLEDSAMYFCASSIPLQGSNQPQHFGDGTRLSIL.

The chain combines TRBV7-9 with TRBJ2-5, with D unresolved. The CDR3 runs 13 residues. Trimming cost V 2 bases and J 2 bases, with 6 bases left between them. The germline V gene encodes CDR1 SEHNR and CDR2 FQNEAQ (reference sequence). The DNA for the CDR3 is TGTGCCAGCAGCTTATCCCGGCAAGAGACCCAGTACTTC. Translated, it gives CASSLSRQETQYF.

Details on this clone: The sample carries other DNA sequences with the same CDR3. V and J are TRBV19 and TRBJ1-1; possible D gene TRBD1, 5 bases. The CDR3 extends over 14 amino acids. Trimming shortened V by 3 bases and J by 0 bases, and 8 bases separated the two germline ends. The germline gives CDR1 LNHDA, CDR2 SQIVND (reference sequence). This CDR3 is CASSIGQMNTEAFF. CDR3 DNA: TGTGCCAGTAGTATTGGACAAATGAACACTGAAGCTTTCTTT. The full variable domain, in which reference TRBV19 and TRBJ1-1 provide the parts outside the CDR3, is DGGITQSPKYLFRKEGQNVTLSCEQNLNHDAMYWYRQDPGQGLRLIYYSQIVNDFQKGDIAEGYSVSREKKESFPLTVTSAQKNPTAFYLCASSIGQMNTEAFFGQGTRLTVV.

The chain links TRBV7-9 to TRBJ1-1; D ambiguous. The CDR3 sequence is 15 residues long. From germline, CDR1 is SEHNR and CDR2 FQNEAQ (reference sequence). Between the trimmed V and J ends, which lost 1 base and 5 bases, there was a span of 14 bases. This CDR3 reads CASSLGGQRRTEAFF. The CDR3 DNA follows: TGTGCCAGCAGCTTAGGCGGGCAGAGGAGGACTGAAGCTTTCTTT.

The V call is TRBV28, the J call TRBJ2-1; 9 nucleotides agree with TRBD1. Germline CDR1 MDHEN, CDR2 SYDVKM. Losses at the gene ends were 4 bases for V and 8 bases for J; bases not matched to a gene: 12. The CDR3 length is 16 residues. The CDR3 sequence is CASSSSWTGDSDEQFF. DNA for the CDR3: TGTGCCAGCAGTTCATCCTGGACAGGGGATAGCGATGAGCAGTTCTTC.

The CDR3 nucleotides read TGTGCCAGCAGTGGCCCCCGACAGGGCCTAGGATATGGCTACACCTTC. It yields the protein CASSGPRQGLGYGYTF. J is TRBJ1-2 and V is TRBV6-1, with 7 positions matching TRBD1. This CDR3 comprises 16 residues. After removal of 4 bases from V and 5 bases from J, the junction contained 13 bases not matched to a gene. Germline lookup yields CDR1 MNHNS and CDR2 SASEGT.

The rearrangement uses TRBV5-1 and TRBJ2-7; D unresolved. Trimming pared 0 bases from V and 1 base from J, leaving 8 bases between. The germline V gene encodes CDR1 SGHRS and CDR2 YFSETQ. This CDR3 contains 14 residues. Here the CDR3 reads CASSLGTESYEQYF. In nucleotides, the CDR3 is TGCGCCAGCAGCTTGGGGACGGAATCCTACGAGCAGTACTTC.

This chain joins TRBV6-1 and TRBJ2-7, with TRBD1 as a possible D gene (6 bases). Germline values: CDR1 MNHNS, CDR2 SASEGT. Trimming pared 0 bases from V and 4 bases from J, leaving 13 bases between. This CDR3 has 15 amino acids. The CDR3 nucleotides read TGTGCCAGCAGTGAAGCGCCCGGGACAACTTACGAGCAGTACTTC. Amino acid sequence: CASSEAPGTTYEQYF.

This clone was recorded only once. The genes are TRBV6-5 and TRBJ1-3; D possibly corresponds to TRBD1 (6 bases). V was cut by 8 bases and J by 0 bases, with 11 bases left in between. Germline V lookup: CDR1 MNHEY, CDR2 SVGAGI. The CDR3 has 14 amino acids. CDR3 residues: CASLGHSSGNTIYF. CDR3 DNA sequence: TGTGCCAGCCTGGGACATAGCTCTGGAAACACCATATATTTT.

This chain links TRBV9 with TRBJ1-5; no firm D call. The V and J ends lost 3 bases and 2 bases respectively, with 9 bases between them. CDR1 and CDR2 (germline): SGDLS, YYNGEE. The CDR3 consists of 14 residues. In DNA, the CDR3 is TGTGCCAGCAGCGCCTTTGCGGGCAATCAGCCCCAGCATTTT. The encoded protein is CASSAFAGNQPQHF.

J is TRBJ2-7 and V is TRBV6-2 or TRBV6-3, with 10 bases identical to TRBD2. The V gene's germline CDR1 is MNHEY and CDR2 SVGEGT. The CDR3 contains 15 residues. Trimming cost V 5 bases and J 4 bases; bases outside gene matches: 8. The CDR3 protein is CASSKIAGGTYEQYF. The CDR3 nucleotides read TGTGCCAGCAGTAAAATAGCGGGGGGTACTTACGAGCAGTACTTC.

The chain has TRBV15 and TRBJ2-7; 9 bases map to TRBD1. Germline assignment: CDR1 LNHNV and CDR2 YYDKDF (reference sequence). Losses at the gene ends were 4 bases for V and 5 bases for J; bases not matched to a gene: 3. The CDR3 runs 13 residues. The CDR3 sequence is CATSNRGPDEQYF. In DNA, the CDR3 is TGTGCCACCAGCAACAGGGGGCCTGACGAGCAGTACTTC.

This clone was detected only once. The CDR3 reads CASSLDGEQYF. In DNA form, the CDR3 reads TGTGCCAGCAGCTTAGATGGGGAGCAGTACTTC. The chain couples TRBV13 to TRBJ2-7; D gene unclear. The CDR3 covers 11 residues. The V end was cut by 1 base, the J end by 7 bases, with 5 bases between. The V gene's germline CDR1 is PRHDT and CDR2 FYEKMQ (reference sequence).

The chain recombines TRBV7-6 with TRBJ1-3, with 7 bases that match TRBD1. The CDR3 has 18 amino acids. With V trimmed by 4 bases and J by 2 bases, 14 bases remained unmatched. Germline V gives CDR1 SGHVS, CDR2 FNYEAQ. This chain's CDR3 is CASSSLRLADRAGNTIYF. Written as DNA, the CDR3 is TGTGCCAGCAGCTCGTTACGACTCGCCGACAGGGCTGGAAACACCATATATTTT.

This sequence joins TRBV12-3 or TRBV12-4 and TRBJ2-2, with D perhaps TRBD1 (6 bases). V was cut by 8 bases and J by 6 bases, with 13 bases left in between. The CDR3 is 13 amino acids. The CDR3 DNA follows: TGTGCCAGCCGTGCAGGGGTCGCCGGGGAGCTGTTTTTT. Its translation: CASRAGVAGELFF.

This chain joins TRBV4-1 and TRBJ1-5; TRBD1 matches at 11 bases. Germline CDR1 MGHRA, CDR2 YSYEKL. V shed 8 bases, J shed 5 bases, and the junction held 2 bases outside the gene matches. This CDR3 is built from 13 residues. The CDR3 DNA sequence: TGCGCCAGCTCGGGACAGGGGGATCAGCCCCAGCATTTT. This translates into CASSGQGDQPQHF.

This clone occurred once. The rearrangement uses TRBV7-3 and TRBJ2-1; no definite D call. The V end lost 5 bases, the J end lost 9 bases, and 11 bases lay between the germline ends. The V gene's germline CDR1 is SGHTA and CDR2 FQGTGA. The CDR3 is made up of 12 amino acids. CDR3 sequence: CASSPSGGEQFF. In DNA form, the CDR3 reads TGTGCCAGCAGCCCGAGTGGTGGTGAGCAGTTCTTC.

CDR3 DNA sequence: TGTGCCAGCAGTATGGCAGGGAGAAACTATGGCTACACCTTC. Its protein product is CASSMAGRNYGYTF. The J gene is TRBJ1-2, the V gene TRBV25-1; weak D call: TRBD1 (5 bases). The CDR3 is 14 amino acids. Germline loops: CDR1 MGHDK, CDR2 SYGVNS. V lost 5 bases and J 2 bases, leaving 12 bases between the germline ends.

This chain joins TRBV24-1 and TRBJ2-2; tentative D call: TRBD1 (6 bases). Between the trimmed V and J ends, which lost 3 bases and 5 bases, there was a span of 12 bases. From germline, CDR1 is KGHDR and CDR2 SFDVKD. The CDR3 covers 15 residues. The CDR3 here is CATSDTGKGTGELFF. For the CDR3, the DNA is TGTGCCACCAGTGATACAGGGAAAGGAACCGGGGAGCTGTTTTTT.

Concerning this clone itself: Distinct nucleotide sequences in the sample also encode this CDR3. The chain employs TRBV12-3 or TRBV12-4 and TRBJ2-3; no clear D gene. CDR3 length: 11 amino acids. The V gene lost 5 bases and the J gene lost 2 bases, with 2 bases spanning the gap. The CDR3 loop is CASSLTDTQYF. In DNA, the CDR3 is TGTGCCAGCAGTCTCACAGATACGCAGTATTTT.

This clone was counted a single time. This rearrangement joins TRBV6-6 to TRBJ1-6, with unresolved D. The CDR3 contains 15 residues. Germline CDR1 MNHNY, CDR2 SVGAGI (reference sequence). Trimming removed 6 bases from V and 5 bases from J, with 14 bases in between. The CDR3 DNA is TGTGCCAGCAGCCTCCGTCGCGTTGATAATTCACCCCTCCACTTT. Its protein product is CASSLRRVDNSPLHF.

The chain couples TRBV3-1 (or the pseudogene TRBV3-2) to TRBJ1-5, with 9 bases lining up with TRBD1. The CDR3 sequence is 15 residues long. V shed 4 bases and J 3 bases; nucleotides not matched to a gene: 4. In germline, CDR1 is LGHDT, CDR2 YNNKEL (reference sequence). CDR3 nucleotides: TGTGCCAGCAGCCGAGGGACAGGGTTCAATCAGCCCCAGCATTTT. Translated: CASSRGTGFNQPQHF.

This sequence joins TRBV24-1 and TRBJ1-4, with 9 bases aligning to TRBD1. The V segment lost 4 bases and the J segment 6 bases; nucleotides outside the gene matches: 5. CDR1 KGHDR and CDR2 SFDVKD come from the germline V gene. CDR3 size: 15 residues. The CDR3 region is CATSETGGADEKLFF. The CDR3, as DNA: TGTGCCACCAGTGAAACAGGGGGCGCGGATGAAAAACTGTTTTTT.

The chain carries TRBV19 and TRBJ2-5; 8 nucleotides agree with TRBD1. Losses at the gene ends were 5 bases for V and 6 bases for J; bases not matched to a gene: 5. The CDR3 consists of 13 residues. Germline V gene lookup returns CDR1 LNHDA and CDR2 SQIVND (reference sequence). The CDR3, as DNA: TGTGCCAGTAGTTTGCAGGGGGCGAAGACCCAGTACTTC. Protein: CASSLQGAKTQYF.

This rearrangement joins TRBV12-3 or TRBV12-4 to TRBJ1-1, with 11 bases matching TRBD1. J lost 4 bases, V lost 11 bases, and 6 bases had no gene match. There are 13 residues in the CDR3. The CDR3 is CAGRTGGGTEAFF. The CDR3 region has the DNA TGTGCCGGACGGACAGGGGGCGGCACTGAAGCTTTCTTT.

The genes are TRBV7-3 and TRBJ1-1; the D is unclear. The V and J ends lost 5 bases and 5 bases respectively, with 12 bases between them. This CDR3 has 13 residues. Germline assignment: CDR1 SGHTA and CDR2 FQGTGA. In DNA form, the CDR3 reads TGTGCCAGCAGCCTATTAGGGCGGACTGAAGCTTTCTTT. The encoded protein is CASSLLGRTEAFF.

This clone was detected a few times. The gene calls are TRBV3-1 (or the pseudogene TRBV3-2) and TRBJ1-1; no clear D. The CDR3 sequence is 16 residues long. Trimming stripped 1 base from V and 3 bases from J, with 15 bases between. Germline CDR1 reads LGHDT; CDR2 reads YNNKEL (reference sequence). The CDR3 region is CASSQGFRNGYTEAFF. In DNA, the CDR3 is TGTGCCAGCAGCCAAGGGTTCAGGAATGGGTACACTGAAGCTTTCTTT.

The chain has TRBV4-3 and TRBJ2-6, with 8 nucleotides matching TRBD2. The CDR3 totals 17 residues. The junction had 5 bases not matched to a gene; V was cut back by 3 bases and J by 1 base. Per germline, CDR1 LGHNA and CDR2 YSLEER. The CDR3 sequence is CASSQAERGSGANVLTF. The CDR3, as DNA: TGCGCCAGCAGCCAGGCCGAGCGGGGGTCTGGGGCCAACGTCCTGACTTTC.

This clone was seen just once. The chain recombines TRBV27 with TRBJ1-6; no definite D call. Trimming cost V 4 bases and J 9 bases, with 10 bases left between them. Germline V gene sequence: CDR1 MNHEY, CDR2 SMNVEV (reference sequence). This CDR3 is 13 amino acids long. The CDR3 loop is CASSWDPGSPLHF. As DNA, the CDR3 is TGTGCCAGCAGTTGGGATCCGGGTTCACCCCTCCACTTT.

V is TRBV10-3 and J is TRBJ1-1; D gene uncertain. Germline V gene data show CDR1 as ENHRY and CDR2 as SYGVKD. V was cut by 1 base and J by 3 bases, with 12 bases left in between. CDR3 length: 15 residues. The CDR3 spells CAISEYGLLDTEAFF. In DNA form, the CDR3 reads TGTGCCATCAGTGAGTACGGGCTCCTAGACACTGAAGCTTTCTTT.